What follows describes a single T cell receptor (beta chain). The data were taken from a study of siplizumab effects on memory and regulatory T cells. Measured with immunoSEQ multiplex PCR; TCRdb has only the in-frame clones, and not every one. The sample yields 75,000 to 100,000 clones, about 93% seen once. Germline V gene lookup returns CDR1 SEHNR and CDR2 FQNEAQ (reference sequence). Trimming removed 1 base from V and 7 bases from J, with 10 bases in between. The CDR3 sequence is 14 residues long. The TCR was taken from a human donor in good health. Sequencing input: non-Treg CD4+ T cells sorted from blood. The chain uses TRBV7-9 and TRBJ1-4, with D hard to call. CDR3 in amino acids: CASSLGSGSEKLFF. The DNA for the CDR3 is TGTGCCAGCAGCTTAGGGTCCGGTAGTGAAAAACTGTTTTTT. The full variable domain, in which reference TRBV7-9 and TRBJ1-4 provide the parts outside the CDR3, is DTGVSQNPRHKITKRGQNVTFRCDPISEHNRLYWYRQTLGQGPEFLTYFQNEAQLEKSRLLSDRFSAERPKGSFSTLEIQRTEQGDSAMYLCASSLGSGSEKLFFGSGTQLSVL.